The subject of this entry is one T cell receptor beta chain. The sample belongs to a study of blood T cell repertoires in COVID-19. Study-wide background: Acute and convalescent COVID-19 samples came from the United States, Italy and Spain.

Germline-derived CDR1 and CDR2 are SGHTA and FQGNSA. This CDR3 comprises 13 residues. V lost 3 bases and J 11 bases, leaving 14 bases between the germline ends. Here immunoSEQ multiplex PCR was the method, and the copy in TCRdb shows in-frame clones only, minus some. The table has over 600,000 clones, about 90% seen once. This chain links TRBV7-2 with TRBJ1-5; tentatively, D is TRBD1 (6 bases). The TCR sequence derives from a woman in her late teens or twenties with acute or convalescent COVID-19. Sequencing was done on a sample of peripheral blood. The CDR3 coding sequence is TGTGCCAGCAGCTTCAGGGGAATAGGAGCCCAGCATTTT. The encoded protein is CASSFRGIGAQHF.